The entry that follows covers one T cell receptor (beta chain) sequence. Its antigen is unknown. The CDR3 has 10 amino acids. Germline V gene lookup returns CDR1 DFQATT and CDR2 SNEGSKA (reference sequence). Deletions cut 6 bases from V and 7 bases from J, with 10 bases between. These data belong to a study of blood T cells in healthy people across ages. Sample-barcoded 5' priming and a J-beta primer mix drove a second PCR of about 6 to 12 cycles. MiXCR, applied by TCRdb to the 5' RACE reads, yields one record per CDR3 protein. The table lists over a million distinct CDR3 sequences, around 59% of them singletons, with over 5% in the top ten. General study points: There were more naive CD4+ cells and higher diversity in long-lived donors than in aged donors.

No fewer than 5 micrograms of total RNA were isolated from every sample. The J gene is TRBJ2-7, the V gene TRBV20-1; no firm D call. Sequencing was carried out using blood. The receptor was derived from a man aged 18 to 30 in good health. CDR3 protein: CSAPILEQYF. The CDR3 DNA reads TGCAGTGCCCCGATTTTGGAGCAGTACTTC.